The following is a T cell receptor beta chain sequence with its context. The data were obtained in a study of blood T cell repertoires in COVID-19. Study as a whole: Donors in the United States, Italy and Spain gave samples during acute or convalescent COVID-19. In each case, the material was cDNA or gDNA derived from T cells, B-cell-depleted T cells, or PBMCs.

V lost 4 bases and J lost 2; bases outside the gene matches: 6. The CDR3 length is 15 residues. CDR1 SGHTA and CDR2 FQGNSA come from the germline V gene. In the original workflow: Counts of nucleated cells, estimated from reference gene primer amplification, were obtained. Data came from immunoSEQ multiplex PCR; TCRdb stores just in-frame clones and leaves some out. V and J calls and clone size follow that table, whereas D and trimming were derived from the DNA. Among 200,000 to 250,000 clones, roughly 80% were seen once, and the ten largest hold around 20%. V and J are TRBV7-2 and TRBJ2-3, with TRBD2 identical over 7 bases. The sample was peripheral blood. This clonotype was obtained from a man between 25 and 39 years old with active or convalescent COVID-19. The CDR3 region is CASSSRAGPTDTQYF. The CDR3 DNA sequence: TGTGCCAGCAGCTCCAGAGCGGGGCCCACAGATACGCAGTATTTT.